The sample holds one count of the clone carrying this T cell receptor beta chain. This entry is derived from a study of blood T cell repertoires in COVID-19. In the study overall: T cells, B-cell-depleted T cells, or PBMCs provided the cDNA or gDNA that served as material.

The V gene lost 8 bases and the J gene lost 0 bases, with 23 bases spanning the gap. This CDR3 has 19 residues. Germline V gives CDR1 MDHEN, CDR2 SYDVKM. Methods used by the authors: The authors estimated nucleated cell counts from reference gene primer amplification. Assay used: immunoSEQ multiplex PCR; TCRdb lists only in-frame clones, some missing. V and J calls and clone size are those listed in that table; D and trimming were worked out from the DNA. This table has roughly 150,000 clones, about 79% appearing once. Sample: peripheral blood. This rearrangement joins TRBV28 to TRBJ1-6; D remains ambiguous. The TCR was taken from a woman aged 45-60 years with acute or convalescent COVID-19. The CDR3 DNA is TGTGCCAGCTCCGGTTGGCAGGCGATGATGAGCTCCTATAATTCACCCCTCCACTTT. Protein product: CASSGWQAMMSSYNSPLHF.